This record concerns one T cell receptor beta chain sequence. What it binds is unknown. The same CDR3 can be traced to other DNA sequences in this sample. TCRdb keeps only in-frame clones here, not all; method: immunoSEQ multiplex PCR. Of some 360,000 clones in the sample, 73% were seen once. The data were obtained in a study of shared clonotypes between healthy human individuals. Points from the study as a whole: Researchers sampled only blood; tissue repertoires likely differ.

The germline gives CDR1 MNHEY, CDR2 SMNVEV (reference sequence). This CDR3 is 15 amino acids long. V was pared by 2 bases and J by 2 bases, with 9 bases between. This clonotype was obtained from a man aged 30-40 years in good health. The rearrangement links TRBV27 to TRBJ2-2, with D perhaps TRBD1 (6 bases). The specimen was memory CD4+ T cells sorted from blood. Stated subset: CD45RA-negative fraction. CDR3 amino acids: CASSLGQINTGELFF. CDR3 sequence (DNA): TGTGCCAGCAGTTTAGGACAGATCAACACCGGGGAGCTGTTTTTT.